This T cell receptor (beta chain) was recovered during a study of CD8 T cells in Susac syndrome. Trimming removed 6 bases at V and 2 bases at J, with 14 bases between. The CDR3 consists of 14 residues. The germline gives CDR1 MNHEY, CDR2 SMNVEV (reference sequence). The authors reverse transcribed about 0.5 to 1 ug RNA with random hexamers. Amplification of TCR beta CDR3 by immunoSEQ multiplex PCR spanned 54 Vbeta and 13 Jbeta. TCRdb recomputed calls from the immunoSEQ multiplex PCR reads with MiXCR, one row per CDR3 protein. The data contain about 250,000 distinct CDR3 sequences, 93% of them seen just once; the ten biggest clones take up around 0.072%. TCR beta sequencing covered blood CD8+ and CD4+ T cells. Negative isolation was applied to CD8+ and CD4+ T cells, and FACS enrichment was applied to TEMRA cells.

The sequenced sample was CD4+ T cells from PBMCs. The chain carries TRBV27 and TRBJ2-7; D is ambiguous. This receptor was identified in a human donor with multiple sclerosis. CDR3 in amino acids: CASSPRRGAYEQYV. In DNA, the CDR3 is TGTGCCAGCAGCCCCAGGCGTGGGGCCTACGAGCAGTACGTC.